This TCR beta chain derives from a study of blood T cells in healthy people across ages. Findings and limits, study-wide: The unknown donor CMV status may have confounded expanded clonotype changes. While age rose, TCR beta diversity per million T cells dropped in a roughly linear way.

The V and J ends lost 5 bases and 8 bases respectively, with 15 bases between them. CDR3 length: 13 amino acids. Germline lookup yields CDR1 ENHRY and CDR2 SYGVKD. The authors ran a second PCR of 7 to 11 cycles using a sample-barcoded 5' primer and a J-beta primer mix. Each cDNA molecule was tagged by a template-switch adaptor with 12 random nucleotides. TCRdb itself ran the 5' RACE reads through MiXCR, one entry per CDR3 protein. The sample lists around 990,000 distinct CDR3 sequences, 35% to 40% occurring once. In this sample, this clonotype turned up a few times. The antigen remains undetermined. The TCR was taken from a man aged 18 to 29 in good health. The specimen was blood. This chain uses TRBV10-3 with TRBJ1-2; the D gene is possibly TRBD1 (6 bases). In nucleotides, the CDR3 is TGTGCCATCAGTAGACAGGACCCCTGGGGCTACACCTTC. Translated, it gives CAISRQDPWGYTF.